Listed below are T cell receptor beta chains from one sample, sequenced in a study of blood T cell repertoires in COVID-19. Assay used: immunoSEQ multiplex PCR; TCRdb lists only in-frame clones, some missing. The sample lists about 480,000 clones, 88% occurring once. The sequenced sample consisted of PBMCs or T cells enriched from blood (not recorded which). These receptors originate from a middle-aged woman who had recovered from COVID-19. Each CDR3 is given with its conserved first and last residue. The order of the fields is D gene, V gene, clone size, J gene, CDR3 DNA, CDR3 protein. A D gene is named only where the DNA matches it firmly. Size tells how often a clone was seen (once, few, many) or the class of an expanded clone, and some rows leave it out.

>-|TRBV20-1|-|TRBJ2-7
TGCAGTGCTAGTGCAGCGGCCTACGAGCAGTACTTC
CSASAAAYEQYF
>-|TRBV11-2|-|TRBJ1-2
TGTGCCAGCAGCTCCGAATTCGGGGGGTTTTATGGCTACACCTTC
CASSSEFGGFYGYTF
>-|TRBV18|-|TRBJ1-1
TGTGCCAGCTCACCGACTCGGACTGAAGCTTTCTTT
CASSPTRTEAFF
>TRBD2|TRBV24-1|once|TRBJ2-3
TGTGCCACCAGCAGCCAATCTCAAACTAGCGGGAGATTGCTATGGGGCACAGATACGCAGTATTTT
CATSSQSQTSGRLLWGTDTQYF
>TRBD2|TRBV5-1|once|TRBJ2-1
TGCGCCAGCAGCCTAAGCGGGAGGGAGAACAATGAGCAGTTCTTC
CASSLSGRENNEQFF
>-|TRBV4-1|many|TRBJ1-1
TGCGCCAGCAGCCAAGGACGACAGGTGAACACTGAAGCTTTCTTT
CASSQGRQVNTEAFF
>-|TRBV6-5|-|TRBJ1-2
TGTGCCAGCAGTTACTCGACAGGTTTCTATGGCTACACCTTC
CASSYSTGFYGYTF
>-|TRBV6-5|-|TRBJ2-2
TGTGCCAGCACCGGGCGGGATCCGGACGGGGAGCTGTTTTTT
CASTGRDPDGELFF
>TRBD1|TRBV4-3|-|TRBJ2-1
TGCGCCAGCAGTCACTCCGGGACAGGGGCCTACAATGAGCAGTTCTTC
CASSHSGTGAYNEQFF
>-|TRBV27|-|TRBJ2-7
TGTGCCAGCAGTCCTGGGACTTCTCTGAGGCGGGGCGAGCAGTACTTC
CASSPGTSLRRGEQYF
>TRBD1|TRBV25-1|-|TRBJ1-1
TGTGCCAGCGGGGACAGGGGAAATATGAACACTGAAGCTTTCTTT
CASGDRGNMNTEAFF
>TRBD1|TRBV4-1|-|TRBJ1-1
TGCGCCAGCAGCCCCAGGGGGCTGACTGAAGCTTTCTTT
CASSPRGLTEAFF
>-|TRBV2|-|TRBJ1-5
TGTGCCAGCACCCTGGCGGCTCGGGGGAGTCAGCCCCAGCATTTT
CASTLAARGSQPQHF
>-|TRBV4-2|-|TRBJ2-5
TGTGCCAGCAGCCCCCGTCGGGGTGAGAAAAAAGAGACCCAGTACTTC
CASSPRRGEKKETQYF